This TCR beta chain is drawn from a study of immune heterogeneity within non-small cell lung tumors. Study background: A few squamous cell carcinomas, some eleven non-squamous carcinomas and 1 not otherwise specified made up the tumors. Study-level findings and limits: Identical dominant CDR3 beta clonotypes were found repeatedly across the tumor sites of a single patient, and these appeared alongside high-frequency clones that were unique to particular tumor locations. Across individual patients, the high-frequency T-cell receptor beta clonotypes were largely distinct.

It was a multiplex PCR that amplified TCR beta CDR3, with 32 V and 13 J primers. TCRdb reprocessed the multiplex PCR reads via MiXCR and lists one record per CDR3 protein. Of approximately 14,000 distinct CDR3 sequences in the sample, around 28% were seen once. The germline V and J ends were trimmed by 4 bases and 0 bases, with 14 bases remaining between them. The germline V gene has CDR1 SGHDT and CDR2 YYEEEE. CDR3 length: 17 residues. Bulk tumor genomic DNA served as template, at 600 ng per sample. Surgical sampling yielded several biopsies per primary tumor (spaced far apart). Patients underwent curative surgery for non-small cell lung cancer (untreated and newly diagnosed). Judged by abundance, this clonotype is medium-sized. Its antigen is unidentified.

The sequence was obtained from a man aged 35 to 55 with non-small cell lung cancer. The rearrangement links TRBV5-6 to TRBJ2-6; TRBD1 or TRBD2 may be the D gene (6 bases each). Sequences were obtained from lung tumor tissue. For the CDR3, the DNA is TGTGCCAGCAGCAGGGGGGTCGGGCTCTCTGGGGCCAACGTCCTGACTTTC. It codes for CASSRGVGLSGANVLTF.